This TCR beta chain originates from a study of blood T cell repertoires in COVID-19. The method was immunoSEQ multiplex PCR; TCRdb's version includes in-frame clones alone and lacks a portion of them. The repertoire holds about 89,000 clones, with 90% to 95% as singletons. Germline trimming cut 5 bases from V and 9 bases from J; bases unmatched to any gene: 8. The length of the CDR3 is 15 residues. The germline V gene has CDR1 SGHAT and CDR2 FQNNGV. The rearrangement links TRBV11-2 to TRBJ1-6, with TRBD1 matching 9 bases. This TCR was recovered from a human donor with active COVID-19. The donor label of this sample is uncertain. Sequencing input: peripheral blood. The CDR3 reads CASSAGQGNFSPLHF. The CDR3 DNA reads as TGTGCCAGCAGCGCTGGACAGGGGAATTTTTCACCCCTCCACTTT.